This T cell receptor beta chain was sequenced in a study of blood T cell repertoires in COVID-19. Study as a whole: Acute and convalescent COVID-19 specimens originated in the United States, Italy and Spain. T cells, B-cell-depleted T cells, or PBMCs provided the cDNA or gDNA that served as material.

From germline, CDR1 is SGDLS and CDR2 YYNGEE. The V end lost 4 bases, the J end lost 0 bases, and 20 bases lay between the germline ends. The CDR3 covers 19 residues. Original processing notes: Cell counts per sample came from amplifying reference gene primers. TCRdb keeps only in-frame clones here, not all; method: immunoSEQ multiplex PCR. Clonal size and the V and J genes are those of that table, whereas D and trimming came from the DNA. The sample contains some 100,000 clones, approximately 75% of which appear only once. This rearrangement joins TRBV9 to TRBJ2-6; no clear D gene. Sequenced material: peripheral blood. This TCR came from a human donor in a cohort sampled during active COVID-19. CDR3: CASSPPPPVTFSGANVLTF. As DNA, the CDR3 is TGTGCCAGCAGCCCCCCCCCGCCGGTGACTTTCTCTGGGGCCAACGTCCTGACTTTC.